Presented here are 9 T cell receptor beta chains from one specimen sequenced in a study of glioma-infiltrating T cells. Using RNA template, CDR3s of TCR alpha and beta were amplified with iRepertoire arm-PCR. TCRdb used MiXCR to reprocess the multiplex PCR reads, holding one entry per CDR3 protein. The data contain about 99,000 distinct CDR3 sequences, around 28% of them singletons. Sequencing used glioma tissue, nonneoplastic brain tissue, or PBMCs (not recorded which). Receptor source: a human donor with low-grade glioma or glioblastoma, undergoing nonglioma brain surgery, or in good health (not recorded which).

In this sample, this clonotype turned up many times. The chain uses TRBV7-2 and TRBJ2-3; D is undetermined. The V gene's germline CDR1 is SGHTA and CDR2 FQGNSA. CDR3 length equals 15 residues. V was clipped by 2 bases and J by 3 bases, with 12 bases between them. The CDR3: CASSLLISWTDTQYF. The CDR3 DNA is TGTGCCAGCAGCTTACTTATTAGCTGGACAGATACGCAGTATTTT.

With respect to this clonotype: The junction and the germline gene differ at one end; a read error may be behind it. The chain is built from TRBV7-6 and TRBJ2-1, with no clear D. This CDR3 contains 15 residues. Germline CDR1 reads SGHVS; CDR2 reads FNYEAQ. CDR3 protein: CASSLDLNSNNERFF. Written as DNA, the CDR3 is TGTGCCAGCAGCTTAGACCTCAATAGTAACAATGAGCGGTTCTTC.

Notes on this clonotype: A much larger clonotype is one base distant, so this may be a read error. CDR3 nucleotides: TGTGCCAGCAGTTACGAGGGACTACCCACAGATACGCAGTATTTT. This encodes CASSYEGLPTDTQYF. V and J are TRBV6-5 and TRBJ2-3, with 7 bases aligning to TRBD2. The CDR3 is 15 amino acids. CDR1 MNHEY and CDR2 SVGAGI come from the germline V gene. V was clipped by 2 bases and J by 2 bases; unmatched bases: 4.

This clonotype has only a few counts. The genes are TRBV3-1 and TRBJ2-7, with 9 bases that match TRBD1. The CDR3 spans 17 residues. Germline-derived CDR1 and CDR2 are LGHDT and YNNKEL (reference sequence). Trimming removed 7 bases from V and 0 bases from J; junction bases left unmatched: 13. The CDR3 DNA follows: TGTGCCAGCAACCAGAGGAGGACAGGGGAGAGCTCCTACGAGCAGTACTTC. This sequence encodes CASNQRRTGESSYEQYF.

A note on this clonotype: A read error may account for a junction end that differs from germline. This chain connects TRBV27 to TRBJ1-2; D not resolved. CDR3 length: 15 amino acids. Germline V gives CDR1 MNHEY, CDR2 SMNVEV (reference sequence). The CDR3: CASSLGRLTSYGCTF. The DNA for the CDR3 is TGTGCCAGCAGTTTAGGCAGACTTACTAGCTATGGCTGCACCTTC.

This clonotype was observed a few times. DNA for the CDR3: TGCGCCAGCAGCCTGGGGTCGGGCACAGATACGCAGTATTTT. This gives the protein CASSLGSGTDTQYF. V gene TRBV5-1 combines with J gene TRBJ2-3; D is unresolved. This CDR3 comprises 14 residues. From germline, CDR1 is SGHRS and CDR2 YFSETQ. Trimming took off 4 bases at V and 1 base at J, with 10 bases between the two ends.

As regards this clonotype: A read error may be the cause here, since a much bigger clone is one base away. The V call is TRBV4-2, the J call TRBJ2-5; unclear D gene. There are 13 residues in the CDR3. Germline-derived CDR1 and CDR2 are LGHNA and YNFKEQ. CDR3 coding DNA: TGTGCCAGCAGCCAAGCACCCTTAGAGACCCATTACTTC. Translation gives CASSQAPLETHYF.

Only one count was recorded for this clonotype. This could be a read error, since a much larger clone is one nucleotide away. This chain links TRBV4-2 with TRBJ2-5; D tentatively fits TRBD1 or TRBD2 (5 bases each). The germline CDR1 and CDR2 sequences are LGHNA and YNFKEQ. Trimming cost V 6 bases and J 6 bases, with 8 bases left between them. The CDR3 has 11 residues. The CDR3 loop reads CASRRGKTQYF. CDR3 sequence (DNA): TGTGCCAGCAGACGGGGCAAGACCCAGTACTTC.

Notes on this clonotype: It may be a read error: a sequence one base away is much more abundant. The gene calls are TRBV4-2 and TRBJ2-1; 8 bases fit TRBD2. The CDR3 spans 16 residues. CDR1 and CDR2 (germline): LGHNA, YNFKEQ. CDR3 residues: CASIQDLAGGYNEQFF. CDR3 DNA: TGTGCCAGCATCCAAGACCTAGCGGGCGGTTACAATGAGCAGTTCTTC.